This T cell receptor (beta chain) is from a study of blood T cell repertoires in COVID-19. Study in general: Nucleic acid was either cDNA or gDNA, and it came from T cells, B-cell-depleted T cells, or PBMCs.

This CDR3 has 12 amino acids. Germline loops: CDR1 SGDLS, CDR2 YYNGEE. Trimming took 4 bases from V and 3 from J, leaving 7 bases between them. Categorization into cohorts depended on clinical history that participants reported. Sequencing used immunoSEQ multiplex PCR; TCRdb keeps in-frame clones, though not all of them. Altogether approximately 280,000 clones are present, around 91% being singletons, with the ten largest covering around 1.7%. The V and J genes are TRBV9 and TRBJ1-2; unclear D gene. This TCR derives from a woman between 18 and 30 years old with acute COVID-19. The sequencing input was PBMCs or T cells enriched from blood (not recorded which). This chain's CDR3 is CASSSRYYGYTF. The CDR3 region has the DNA TGTGCCAGCAGCTCGAGGTACTATGGCTACACCTTC.